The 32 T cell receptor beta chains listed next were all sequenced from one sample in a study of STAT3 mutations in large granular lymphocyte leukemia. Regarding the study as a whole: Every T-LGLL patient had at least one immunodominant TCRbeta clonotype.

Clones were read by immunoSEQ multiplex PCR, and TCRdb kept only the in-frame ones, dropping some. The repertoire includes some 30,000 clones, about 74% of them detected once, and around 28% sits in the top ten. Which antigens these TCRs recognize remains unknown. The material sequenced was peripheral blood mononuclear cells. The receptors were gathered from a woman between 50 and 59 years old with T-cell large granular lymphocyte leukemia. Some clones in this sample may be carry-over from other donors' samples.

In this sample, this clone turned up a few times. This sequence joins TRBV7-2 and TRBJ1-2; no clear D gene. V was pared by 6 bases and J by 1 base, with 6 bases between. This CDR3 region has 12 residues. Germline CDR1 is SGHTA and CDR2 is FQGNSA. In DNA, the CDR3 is TGTGCCAGCAGTCCCCTTAACTATGGCTACACCTTC. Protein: CASSPLNYGYTF. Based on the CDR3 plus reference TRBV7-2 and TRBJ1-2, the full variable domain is GAGVSQSPSNKVTEKGKDVELRCDPISGHTALYWYRQSLGQGLEFLIYFQGNSAPDKSGLPSDRFSAERTGGSVSTLTIQRTQQEDSAVYLCASSPLNYGYTFGSGTRLTVV.

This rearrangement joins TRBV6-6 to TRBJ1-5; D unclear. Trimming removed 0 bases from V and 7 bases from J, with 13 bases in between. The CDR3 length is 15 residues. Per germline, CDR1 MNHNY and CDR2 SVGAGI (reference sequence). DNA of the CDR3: TGTGCCAGCAGTTACTCCGGACGGGCGACCCAGCCCCAGCATTTT. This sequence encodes CASSYSGRATQPQHF.

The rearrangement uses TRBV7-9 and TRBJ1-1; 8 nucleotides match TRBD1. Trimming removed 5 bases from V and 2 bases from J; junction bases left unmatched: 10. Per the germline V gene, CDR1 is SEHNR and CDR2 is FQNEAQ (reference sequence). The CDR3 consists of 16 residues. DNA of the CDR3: TGTGCCAGCAGCCCGGGGACAGGAGTATTTAACACTGAAGCTTTCTTT. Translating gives CASSPGTGVFNTEAFF.

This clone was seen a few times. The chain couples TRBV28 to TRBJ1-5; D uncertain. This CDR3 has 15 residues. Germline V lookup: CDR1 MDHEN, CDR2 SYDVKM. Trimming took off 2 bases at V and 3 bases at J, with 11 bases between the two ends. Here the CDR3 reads CASSLAGALNQPQHF. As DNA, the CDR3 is TGTGCCAGCAGTTTAGCCGGTGCCCTCAATCAGCCCCAGCATTTT.

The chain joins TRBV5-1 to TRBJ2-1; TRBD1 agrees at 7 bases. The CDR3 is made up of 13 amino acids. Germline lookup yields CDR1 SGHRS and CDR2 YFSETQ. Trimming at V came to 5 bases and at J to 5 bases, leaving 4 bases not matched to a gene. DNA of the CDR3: TGCGCCAGCAGAGTCAGGGGGAACAATGAGCAGTTCTTC. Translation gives CASRVRGNNEQFF. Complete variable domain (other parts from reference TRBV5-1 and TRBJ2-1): KAGVTQTPRYLIKTRGQQVTLSCSPISGHRSVSWYQQTPGQGLQFLFEYFSETQRNKGNFPGRFSGRQFSNSRSEMNVSTLELGDSALYLCASRVRGNNEQFFGPGTRLTVL.

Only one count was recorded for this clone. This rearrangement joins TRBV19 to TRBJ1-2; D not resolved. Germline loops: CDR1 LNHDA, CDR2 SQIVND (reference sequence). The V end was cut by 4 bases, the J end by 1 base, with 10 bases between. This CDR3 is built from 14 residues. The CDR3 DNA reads TGTGCCAGTAGTACGTGGACCAATAACTATGGCTACACCTTC. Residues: CASSTWTNNYGYTF. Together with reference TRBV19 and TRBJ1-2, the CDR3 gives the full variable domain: DGGITQSPKYLFRKEGQNVTLSCEQNLNHDAMYWYRQDPGQGLRLIYYSQIVNDFQKGDIAEGYSVSREKKESFPLTVTSAQKNPTAFYLCASSTWTNNYGYTFGSGTRLTVV.

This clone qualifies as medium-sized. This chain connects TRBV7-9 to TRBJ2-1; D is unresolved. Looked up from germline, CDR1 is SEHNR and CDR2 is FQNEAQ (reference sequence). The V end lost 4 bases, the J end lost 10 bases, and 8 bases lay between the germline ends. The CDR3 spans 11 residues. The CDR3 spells CASSSKTEQFF. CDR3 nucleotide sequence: TGTGCCAGCAGCTCCAAAACCGAGCAGTTCTTC.

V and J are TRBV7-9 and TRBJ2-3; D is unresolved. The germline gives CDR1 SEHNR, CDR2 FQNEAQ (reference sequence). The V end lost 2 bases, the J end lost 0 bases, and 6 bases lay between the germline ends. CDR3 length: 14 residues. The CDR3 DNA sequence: TGTGCCAGCAGCTTAATCGCTAGCACAGATACGCAGTATTTT. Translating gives CASSLIASTDTQYF. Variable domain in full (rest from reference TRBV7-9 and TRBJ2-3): DTGVSQNPRHKITKRGQNVTFRCDPISEHNRLYWYRQTLGQGPEFLTYFQNEAQLEKSRLLSDRFSAERPKGSFSTLEIQRTEQGDSAMYLCASSLIASTDTQYFGPGTRLTVL.

The CDR3 loop is CASSQSGSKETQYF. The CDR3 bases are TGTGCCAGCAGCCAAAGCGGGAGTAAAGAGACCCAGTACTTC. The chain employs TRBV7-9 and TRBJ2-5, with TRBD2 matching 8 bases. V gave up 5 bases and J gave up 3 bases; unmatched junction bases: 5. Looked up from germline, CDR1 is SEHNR and CDR2 is FQNEAQ (reference sequence). There are 14 residues in the CDR3.

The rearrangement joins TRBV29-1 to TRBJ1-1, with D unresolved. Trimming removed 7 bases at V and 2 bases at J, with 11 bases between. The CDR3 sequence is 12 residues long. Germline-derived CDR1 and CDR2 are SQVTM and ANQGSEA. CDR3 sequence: CSGSGINTEAFF. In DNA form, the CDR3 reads TGCAGCGGTTCCGGGATAAACACTGAAGCTTTCTTT.

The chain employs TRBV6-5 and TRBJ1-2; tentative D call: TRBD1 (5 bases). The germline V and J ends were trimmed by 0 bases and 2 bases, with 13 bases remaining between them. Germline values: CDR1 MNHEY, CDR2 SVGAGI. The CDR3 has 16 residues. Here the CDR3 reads CASSYSDRPPNYGYTF. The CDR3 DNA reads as TGTGCCAGCAGTTACTCAGACAGACCCCCAAACTATGGCTACACCTTC.

The CDR3: CSAQSNEQFF. DNA for the CDR3: TGCAGTGCACAAAGCAATGAGCAGTTCTTC. The rearrangement uses TRBV20-1 and TRBJ2-1; no definite D call. Between the trimmed V and J ends, which lost 6 bases and 6 bases, there was a span of 6 bases. This CDR3 spans 10 amino acids. Germline CDR1 is DFQATT and CDR2 is SNEGSKA (reference sequence).

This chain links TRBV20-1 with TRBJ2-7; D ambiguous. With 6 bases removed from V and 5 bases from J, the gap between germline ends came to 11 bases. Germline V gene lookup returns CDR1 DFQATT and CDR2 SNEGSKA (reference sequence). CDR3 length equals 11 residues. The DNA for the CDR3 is TGCAGTGCCCGGATGGGGAACGAGCAGTACTTC. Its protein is CSARMGNEQYF.

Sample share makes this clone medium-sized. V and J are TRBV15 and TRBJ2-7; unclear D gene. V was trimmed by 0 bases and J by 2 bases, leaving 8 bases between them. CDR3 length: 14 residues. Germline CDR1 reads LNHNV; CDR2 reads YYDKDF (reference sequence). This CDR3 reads CATSRDLGTYEQYF. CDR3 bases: TGTGCCACCAGCAGAGATCTCGGAACCTACGAGCAGTACTTC.

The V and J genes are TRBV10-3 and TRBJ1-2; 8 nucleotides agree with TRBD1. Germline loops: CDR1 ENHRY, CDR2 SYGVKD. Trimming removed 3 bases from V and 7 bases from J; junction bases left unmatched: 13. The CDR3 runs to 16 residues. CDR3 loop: CAISDPRQGALSGYTF. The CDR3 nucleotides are TGTGCCATCAGTGATCCCCGGCAGGGGGCTTTATCTGGCTACACCTTC.

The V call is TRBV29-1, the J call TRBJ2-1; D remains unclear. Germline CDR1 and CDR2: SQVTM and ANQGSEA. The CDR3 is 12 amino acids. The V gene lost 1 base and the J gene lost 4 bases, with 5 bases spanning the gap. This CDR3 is CSVEGLYNEQFF. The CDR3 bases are TGCAGCGTTGAAGGCTTGTACAATGAGCAGTTCTTC.

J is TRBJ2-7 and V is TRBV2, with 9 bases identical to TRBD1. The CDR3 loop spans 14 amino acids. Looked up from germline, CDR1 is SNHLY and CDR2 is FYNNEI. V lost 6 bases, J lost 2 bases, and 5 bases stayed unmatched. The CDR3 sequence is CASSAGQGPYEQYF. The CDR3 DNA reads TGTGCCAGCAGCGCGGGACAGGGACCCTACGAGCAGTACTTC.

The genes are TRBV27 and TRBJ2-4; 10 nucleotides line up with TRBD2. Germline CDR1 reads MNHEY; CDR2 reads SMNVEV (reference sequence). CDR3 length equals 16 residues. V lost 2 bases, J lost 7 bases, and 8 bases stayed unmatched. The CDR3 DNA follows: TGTGCCAGCAGTTTAGTTGCTAGCGGGAGTCATAACATTCAGTACTTC. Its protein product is CASSLVASGSHNIQYF.

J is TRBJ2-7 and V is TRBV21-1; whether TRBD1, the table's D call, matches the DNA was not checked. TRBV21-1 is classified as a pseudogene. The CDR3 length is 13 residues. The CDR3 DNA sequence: TGTGCCAGCACAATAAAGTCAGGGGTGGAGCAGTACTTC. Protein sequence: CASTIKSGVEQYF.

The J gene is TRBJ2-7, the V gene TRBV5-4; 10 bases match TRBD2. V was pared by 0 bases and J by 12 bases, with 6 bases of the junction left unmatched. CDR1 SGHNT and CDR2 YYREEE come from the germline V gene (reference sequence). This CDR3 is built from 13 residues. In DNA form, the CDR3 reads TGTGCCAGCAGCTTGGACCCTAGCGGGAGTCCGTACTTC. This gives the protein CASSLDPSGSPYF.

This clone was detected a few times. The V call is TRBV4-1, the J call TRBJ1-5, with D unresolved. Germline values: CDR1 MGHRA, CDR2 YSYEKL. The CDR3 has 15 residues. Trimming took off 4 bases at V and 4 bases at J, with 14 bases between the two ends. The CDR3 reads CASSLGNGLNQPQHF. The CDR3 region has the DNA TGCGCCAGCAGCCTCGGTAATGGGCTAAATCAGCCCCAGCATTTT.

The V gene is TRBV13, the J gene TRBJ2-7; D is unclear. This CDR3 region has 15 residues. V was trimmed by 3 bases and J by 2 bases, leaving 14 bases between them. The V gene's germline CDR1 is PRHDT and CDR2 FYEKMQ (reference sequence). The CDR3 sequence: CASSFGQHAPYEQYF. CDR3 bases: TGTGCCAGCAGCTTTGGCCAGCATGCCCCCTACGAGCAGTACTTC.

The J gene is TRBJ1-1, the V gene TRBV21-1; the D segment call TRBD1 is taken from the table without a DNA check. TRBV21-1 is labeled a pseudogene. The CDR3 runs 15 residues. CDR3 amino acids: CASSPKTGYNTEAFF. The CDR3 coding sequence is TGTGCCAGCAGCCCTAAGACAGGGTACAACACTGAAGCTTTCTTT.

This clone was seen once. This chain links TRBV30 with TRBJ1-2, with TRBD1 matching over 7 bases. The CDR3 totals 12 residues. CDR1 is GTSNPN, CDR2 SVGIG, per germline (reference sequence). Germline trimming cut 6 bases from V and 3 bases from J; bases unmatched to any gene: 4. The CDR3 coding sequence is TGTGCCTGCAAGGACAGGTACTATGGCTACACCTTC. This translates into CACKDRYYGYTF.

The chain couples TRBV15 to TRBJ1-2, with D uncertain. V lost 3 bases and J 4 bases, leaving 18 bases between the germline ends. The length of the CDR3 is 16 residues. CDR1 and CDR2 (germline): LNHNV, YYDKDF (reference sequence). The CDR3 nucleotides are TGTGCCACCAGCAGTACTCACCCTCAGGTGGTCTATGGCTACACCTTC. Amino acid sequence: CATSSTHPQVVYGYTF.

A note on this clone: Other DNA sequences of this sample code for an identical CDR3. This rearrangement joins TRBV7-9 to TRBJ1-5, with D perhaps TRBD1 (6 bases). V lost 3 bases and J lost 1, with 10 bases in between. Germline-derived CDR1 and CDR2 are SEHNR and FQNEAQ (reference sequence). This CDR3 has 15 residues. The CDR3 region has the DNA TGTGCCAGCAGCTTCGGGACAACGAGCAATCAGCCCCAGCATTTT. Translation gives CASSFGTTSNQPQHF. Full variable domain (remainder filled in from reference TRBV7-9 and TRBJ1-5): DTGVSQNPRHKITKRGQNVTFRCDPISEHNRLYWYRQTLGQGPEFLTYFQNEAQLEKSRLLSDRFSAERPKGSFSTLEIQRTEQGDSAMYLCASSFGTTSNQPQHFGDGTRLSIL.

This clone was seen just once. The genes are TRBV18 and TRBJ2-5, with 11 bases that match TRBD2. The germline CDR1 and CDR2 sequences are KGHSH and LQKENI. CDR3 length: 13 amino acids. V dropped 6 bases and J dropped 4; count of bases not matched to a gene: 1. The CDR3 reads CASSGLAGETQYF. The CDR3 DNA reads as TGTGCCAGCTCCGGACTAGCGGGAGAGACCCAGTACTTC.

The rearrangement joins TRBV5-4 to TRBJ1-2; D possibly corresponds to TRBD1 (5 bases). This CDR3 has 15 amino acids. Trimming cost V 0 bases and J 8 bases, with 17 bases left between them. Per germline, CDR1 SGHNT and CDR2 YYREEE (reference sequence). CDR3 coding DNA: TGTGCCAGCAGCTTGGCAAATAGACAGATTGGGGGCTACACCTTC. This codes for CASSLANRQIGGYTF.

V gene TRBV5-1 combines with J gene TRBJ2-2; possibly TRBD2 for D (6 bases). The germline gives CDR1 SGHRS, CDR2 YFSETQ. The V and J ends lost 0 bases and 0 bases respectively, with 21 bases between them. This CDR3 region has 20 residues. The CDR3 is CASSLGNVRASATNTGELFF. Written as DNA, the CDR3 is TGCGCCAGCAGCTTGGGTAATGTTAGGGCTAGCGCGACGAACACCGGGGAGCTGTTTTTT.

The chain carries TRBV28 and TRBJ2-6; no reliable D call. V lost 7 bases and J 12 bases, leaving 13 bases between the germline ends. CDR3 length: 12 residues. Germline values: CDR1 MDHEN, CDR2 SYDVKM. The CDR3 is CASKRPVGVLTF. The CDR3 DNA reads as TGTGCCAGCAAAAGGCCGGTCGGCGTCCTGACTTTC.

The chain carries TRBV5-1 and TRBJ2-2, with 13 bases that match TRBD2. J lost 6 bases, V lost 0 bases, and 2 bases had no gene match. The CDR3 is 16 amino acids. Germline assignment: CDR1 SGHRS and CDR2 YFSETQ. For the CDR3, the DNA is TGCGCCAGCAGCTTGGAACTAGCGGGAGGGGCCGGGGAGCTGTTTTTT. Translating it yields CASSLELAGGAGELFF.

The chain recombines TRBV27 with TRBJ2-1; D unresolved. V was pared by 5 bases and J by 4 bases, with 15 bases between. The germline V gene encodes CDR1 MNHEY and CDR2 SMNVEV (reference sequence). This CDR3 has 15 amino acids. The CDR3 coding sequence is TGTGCCAGCAGTCCATCGTTATCCCCGTACAATGAGCAGTTCTTC. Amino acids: CASSPSLSPYNEQFF.